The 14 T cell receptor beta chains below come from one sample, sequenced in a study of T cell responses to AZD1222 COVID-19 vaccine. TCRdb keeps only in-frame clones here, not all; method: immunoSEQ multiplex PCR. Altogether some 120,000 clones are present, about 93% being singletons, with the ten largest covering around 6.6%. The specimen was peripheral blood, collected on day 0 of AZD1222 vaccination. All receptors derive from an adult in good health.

For the CDR3, the DNA is TGTGCCAGCAGGGCACGAACTAATGAAAAACTGTTTTTT. Amino acid sequence: CASRARTNEKLFF. V gene TRBV28 combines with J gene TRBJ1-4; no clear D. V lost 6 bases, J lost 1 base, and 6 bases lay in between. CDR3 size: 13 residues. Germline V lookup: CDR1 MDHEN, CDR2 SYDVKM.

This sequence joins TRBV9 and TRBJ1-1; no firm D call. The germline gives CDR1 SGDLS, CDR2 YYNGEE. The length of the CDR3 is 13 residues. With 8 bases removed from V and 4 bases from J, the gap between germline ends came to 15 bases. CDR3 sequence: CASSRVPTTEAFF. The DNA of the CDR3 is TGTGCCAGTTCTCGAGTCCCGACCACTGAAGCTTTCTTT.

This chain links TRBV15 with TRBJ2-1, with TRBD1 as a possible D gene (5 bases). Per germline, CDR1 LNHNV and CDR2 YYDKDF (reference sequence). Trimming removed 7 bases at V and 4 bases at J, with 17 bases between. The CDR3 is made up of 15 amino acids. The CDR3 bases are TGTGCCACCAAATCTACCCAGACAGTATACAATGAGCAGTTCTTC. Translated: CATKSTQTVYNEQFF.

CDR3 sequence: CASSLGGLRDGANVLTF. CDR3 sequence (DNA): TGTGCCAGCAGTTTAGGGGGGTTAAGGGATGGGGCCAACGTCCTGACTTTC. This chain joins TRBV28 and TRBJ2-6; D perhaps matches TRBD2 (6 bases). The V gene's germline CDR1 is MDHEN and CDR2 SYDVKM. The CDR3 length is 17 residues. V was shortened by 2 bases and J by 3 bases, with 14 bases between the two germline ends.

The CDR3 bases are TGTGCCAGCAATAGGAGGACTGACTCCTACAATGAGCAGTTCTTC. It specifies CASNRRTDSYNEQFF. The chain couples TRBV27 to TRBJ2-1, with D perhaps matching TRBD2 (5 bases). Germline CDR1 MNHEY, CDR2 SMNVEV (reference sequence). V was clipped by 7 bases and J by 0 bases, with 13 bases between them. This CDR3 has 15 residues.

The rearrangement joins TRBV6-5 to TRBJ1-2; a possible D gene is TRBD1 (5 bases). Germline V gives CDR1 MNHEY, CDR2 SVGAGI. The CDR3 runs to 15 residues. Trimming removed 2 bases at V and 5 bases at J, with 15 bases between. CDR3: CASSYGTSEIYGYTF. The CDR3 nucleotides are TGTGCCAGCAGTTACGGGACCTCTGAAATATATGGCTACACCTTC.

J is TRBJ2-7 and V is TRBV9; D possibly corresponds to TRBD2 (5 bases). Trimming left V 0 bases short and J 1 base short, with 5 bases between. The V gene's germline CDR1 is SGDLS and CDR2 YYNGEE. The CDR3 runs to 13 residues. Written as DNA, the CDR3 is TGTGCCAGCAGCGTAGGACTATCCTACGAGCAGTACTTC. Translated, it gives CASSVGLSYEQYF. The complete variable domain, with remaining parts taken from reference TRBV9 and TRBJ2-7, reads DSGVTQTPKHLITATGQRVTLRCSPRSGDLSVYWYQQSLDQGLQFLIQYYNGEERAKGNILERFSAQQFPDLHSELNLSSLELGDSALYFCASSVGLSYEQYFGPGTRLTVT.

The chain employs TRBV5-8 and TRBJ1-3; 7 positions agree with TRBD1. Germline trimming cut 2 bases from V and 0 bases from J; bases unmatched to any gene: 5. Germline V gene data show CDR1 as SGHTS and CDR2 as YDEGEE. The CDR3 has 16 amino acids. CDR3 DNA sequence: TGTGCCAGCAGCTTCCGGGACAGAAACTCTGGAAACACCATATATTTT. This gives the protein CASSFRDRNSGNTIYF. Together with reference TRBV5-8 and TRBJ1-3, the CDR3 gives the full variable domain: EAGVTQSPTHLIKTRGQQATLRCSPISGHTSVYWYQQALGLGLQFLLWYDEGEERNRGNFPPRFSGRQFPNYSSELNVNALELEDSALYLCASSFRDRNSGNTIYFGEGSWLTVV.

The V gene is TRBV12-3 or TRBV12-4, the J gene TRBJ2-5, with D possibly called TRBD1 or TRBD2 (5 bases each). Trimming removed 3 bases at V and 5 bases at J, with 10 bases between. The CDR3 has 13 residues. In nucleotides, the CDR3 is TGTGCCAGCAGTTTGGCGAGGGACGAGACCCAGTACTTC. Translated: CASSLARDETQYF.

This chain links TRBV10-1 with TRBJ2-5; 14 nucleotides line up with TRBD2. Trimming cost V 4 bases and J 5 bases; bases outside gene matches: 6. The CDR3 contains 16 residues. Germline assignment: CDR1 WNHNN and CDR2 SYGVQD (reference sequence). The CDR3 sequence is CASSAGLAGGKETQYF. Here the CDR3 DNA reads TGCGCCAGCAGTGCTGGACTAGCGGGAGGAAAGGAGACCCAGTACTTC.

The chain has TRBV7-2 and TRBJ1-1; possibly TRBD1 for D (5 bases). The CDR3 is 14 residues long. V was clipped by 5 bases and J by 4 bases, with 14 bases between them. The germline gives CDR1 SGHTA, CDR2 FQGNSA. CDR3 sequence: CASSRYDRFTEAFF. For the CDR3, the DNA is TGTGCCAGCAGCCGTTATGACAGATTCACTGAAGCTTTCTTT.

The CDR3, as DNA: TGTGCCAGCAGCCCTGTATCGGGGGTCGCCACTGAAGCTTTCTTT. The encoded protein is CASSPVSGVATEAFF. The genes are TRBV7-6 and TRBJ1-1; D perhaps matches TRBD1 (5 bases). The V gene's germline CDR1 is SGHVS and CDR2 FNYEAQ. The CDR3 has 15 amino acids. V shed 5 bases and J shed 4 bases, with 17 bases lying between them.

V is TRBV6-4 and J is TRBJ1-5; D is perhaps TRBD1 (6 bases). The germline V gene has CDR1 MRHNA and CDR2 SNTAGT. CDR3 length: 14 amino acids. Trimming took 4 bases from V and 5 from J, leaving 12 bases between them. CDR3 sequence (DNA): TGTGCCAGCAGTGGGTCGGCAGGGGATCAGCCCCAGCATTTT. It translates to CASSGSAGDQPQHF.

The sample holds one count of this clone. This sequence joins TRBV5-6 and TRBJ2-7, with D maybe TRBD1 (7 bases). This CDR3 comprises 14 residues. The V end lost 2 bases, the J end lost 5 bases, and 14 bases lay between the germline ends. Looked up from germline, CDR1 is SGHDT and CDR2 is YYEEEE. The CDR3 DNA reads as TGTGCCAGCAGCTTTCGGGGGACAGAGGACGAGCAGTACTTC. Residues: CASSFRGTEDEQYF.